The 23 T cell receptor beta chains presented below share a single source sample, sequenced in a study of immune cell composition in non-small cell lung cancer. Repertoires were generated with immunoSEQ multiplex PCR, while TCRdb's copy carries only in-frame clones and drops some. This sample carries about 3,100 clones, roughly 82% of them seen once, and the ten largest clones take approximately 9.6%. Sequencing was performed on lung tumor tissue. The source is a human donor with non-small cell lung cancer.

The chain is built from TRBV29-1 and TRBJ2-3; TRBD2 matches at 7 bases. CDR3 size: 14 residues. J lost 5 bases, V lost 3 bases, and 8 bases had no gene match. The germline gives CDR1 SQVTM, CDR2 ANQGSEA. Here the CDR3 reads CSVDWGRGQDTQYF. The CDR3 nucleotides read TGCAGCGTTGATTGGGGGAGGGGTCAAGATACGCAGTATTTT.

This clone occurred a few times. The chain joins TRBV10-3 to TRBJ2-7; 7 positions match TRBD1. Trimming removed 3 bases from V and 2 bases from J; junction bases left unmatched: 10. From germline, CDR1 is ENHRY and CDR2 SYGVKD. The CDR3 loop spans 16 amino acids. CDR3 in amino acids: CAISELQGQRAYEQYF. In DNA, the CDR3 is TGTGCCATCAGTGAACTACAGGGGCAAAGGGCCTACGAGCAGTACTTC.

The chain recombines TRBV2 with TRBJ2-3, with D possibly TRBD2 on 5 matching bases. The CDR3 is 14 residues long. V was shortened by 7 bases and J by 6 bases, with 17 bases between the two germline ends. CDR1 and CDR2 (germline): SNHLY, FYNNEI. The CDR3 sequence is CASNGLLLSDTQYF. The CDR3 nucleotides are TGTGCCAGCAATGGACTCCTCCTAAGTGATACGCAGTATTTT.

The rearrangement joins TRBV7-2 to TRBJ2-6; D is unresolved. V lost 8 bases, J lost 2 bases, and 7 bases lay in between. The CDR3 totals 13 residues. Germline CDR1 SGHTA, CDR2 FQGNSA. This CDR3 is CASRAPGANVLTF. CDR3 nucleotide sequence: TGTGCCAGCCGCGCCCCTGGGGCCAACGTCCTGACTTTC.

The V and J genes are TRBV18 and TRBJ2-2; 9 nucleotides agree with TRBD2. The germline V gene has CDR1 KGHSH and CDR2 LQKENI. The CDR3 is made up of 18 amino acids. J lost 7 bases, V lost 3 bases, and 15 bases had no gene match. CDR3 protein: CASSPLGGSGSVGGELFF. CDR3 sequence (DNA): TGTGCCAGCTCACCCCTCGGGGGTAGCGGGAGTGTCGGCGGGGAGCTGTTTTTT.

The rearrangement links TRBV5-4 to TRBJ1-4; a weak D match, TRBD1 (5 bases). Deletions cut 1 base from V and 0 bases from J, with 7 bases between. Germline values: CDR1 SGHNT, CDR2 YYREEE (reference sequence). CDR3 length: 15 residues. The DNA for the CDR3 is TGTGCCAGCAGCTTGTCGACAGCAACTAATGAAAAACTGTTTTTT. It specifies CASSLSTATNEKLFF.

The chain links TRBV13 to TRBJ2-1, with D possibly matching TRBD1 (5 bases). This CDR3 has 14 residues. Germline V gives CDR1 PRHDT, CDR2 FYEKMQ (reference sequence). Trimming pared 2 bases from V and 6 bases from J, leaving 11 bases between. The CDR3 bases are TGTGCCAGCAGCTTACTCCGGCAGGGCAATGAGCAGTTCTTC. Translation gives CASSLLRQGNEQFF.

This clone was seen a single time. V usage is TRBV4-1 and J usage is TRBJ2-5; the match to TRBD2 covers 7 bases. CDR3 length: 19 residues. After removal of 4 bases from V and 7 bases from J, the junction contained 24 bases not matched to a gene. Per germline, CDR1 MGHRA and CDR2 YSYEKL. CDR3 in amino acids: CASSLRLAVGSGPDGTQYF. The CDR3 nucleotides are TGCGCCAGCAGCCTCCGGTTGGCGGTCGGTAGCGGGCCCGACGGGACCCAGTACTTC.

The chain has TRBV9 and TRBJ2-7; D perhaps matches TRBD1 (6 bases). With 4 bases removed from V and 2 bases from J, the gap between germline ends came to 13 bases. Germline-derived CDR1 and CDR2 are SGDLS and YYNGEE. This CDR3 spans 14 amino acids. The CDR3 protein is CASSSRDKAYEQYF. The CDR3 nucleotides read TGTGCCAGCAGCTCTCGGGACAAGGCCTACGAGCAGTACTTC.

This sequence joins TRBV6-6 and TRBJ2-2; D is perhaps TRBD1 (6 bases). V was pared by 5 bases and J by 1 base, with 8 bases between. CDR3 size: 14 residues. CDR1 and CDR2 from the germline V gene are MNHNY and SVGAGI (reference sequence). The CDR3 protein is CASSQDRNTGELFF. CDR3 DNA: TGTGCCAGCAGTCAGGACAGGAACACCGGGGAGCTGTTTTTT.

The chain uses TRBV28 and TRBJ1-5, with D possibly matching TRBD1 (6 bases). Germline CDR1 and CDR2: MDHEN and SYDVKM. V shed 2 bases and J shed 7 bases, with 12 bases lying between them. The CDR3 has 14 residues. The CDR3 sequence: CASSLPGAGQPQHF. In DNA form, the CDR3 reads TGTGCCAGCAGTTTACCAGGGGCCGGCCAGCCCCAGCATTTT.

CDR3 loop: CASMTASSYEQYF. The CDR3 DNA is TGTGCCAGCATGACAGCAAGCTCCTACGAGCAGTACTTC. J is TRBJ2-7 and V is TRBV27, with D possibly TRBD1 on 5 matching bases. The germline V and J ends were trimmed by 7 bases and 0 bases, with 10 bases remaining between them. This CDR3 is built from 13 residues. Looked up from germline, CDR1 is MNHEY and CDR2 is SMNVEV (reference sequence).

There are a few counts of this clone. This chain uses TRBV28 with TRBJ2-1, with D uncertain. The V end was cut by 6 bases, the J end by 5 bases, with 17 bases between. The CDR3 has 15 residues. Per germline, CDR1 MDHEN and CDR2 SYDVKM. CDR3 bases: TGTGCCAGCAGGGCCACAGAGATACCTGACAATGAGCAGTTCTTC. As protein: CASRATEIPDNEQFF.

This rearrangement joins TRBV13 to TRBJ2-1, with 12 bases identical to TRBD2. Losses at the gene ends were 1 base for V and 9 bases for J; bases not matched to a gene: 4. The CDR3 contains 15 residues. Germline CDR1 is PRHDT and CDR2 is FYEKMQ (reference sequence). The CDR3 DNA sequence: TGTGCCAGCAGCTTAGAGGAACTAGCGGGAGGTGAGCAGTTCTTC. It yields the protein CASSLEELAGGEQFF.

This chain connects TRBV4-2 to TRBJ1-4; D ambiguous. Germline CDR1 LGHNA, CDR2 YNFKEQ. The V gene lost 0 bases and the J gene lost 0 bases, with 2 bases spanning the gap. CDR3 length: 14 residues. CDR3 protein: CASSQDATNEKLFF. As DNA, the CDR3 is TGTGCCAGCAGCCAAGACGCAACTAATGAAAAACTGTTTTTT.

This clone was recorded a few times. The chain joins TRBV27 to TRBJ1-2, with D perhaps matching TRBD1 (6 bases). The CDR3 has 16 residues. The germline V gene encodes CDR1 MNHEY and CDR2 SMNVEV (reference sequence). The germline V and J ends were trimmed by 3 bases and 4 bases, with 18 bases remaining between them. The CDR3 DNA follows: TGTGCCAGCAGTTTTGTTATGGGTGGCAGGGGCTATGGCTACACCTTC. Translating it yields CASSFVMGGRGYGYTF.

V is TRBV29-1 and J is TRBJ2-1; possibly TRBD1 for D (7 bases). Germline V lookup: CDR1 SQVTM, CDR2 ANQGSEA. The CDR3 loop spans 15 amino acids. V was cut by 8 bases and J by 0 bases, with 17 bases left in between. CDR3 coding DNA: TGCAGCTCTACAGGGGAGGAAATCTCCTACAATGAGCAGTTCTTC. Amino acids: CSSTGEEISYNEQFF.

V and J are TRBV9 and TRBJ2-5, with D possibly matching TRBD1 (5 bases). The better agreement between TRBJ2-7 and the DNA end casts doubt on the J call. The germline V gene has CDR1 SGDLS and CDR2 YYNGEE. This CDR3 contains 15 residues. CDR3 nucleotides: TGTGCCAGCAGCGTAAATCCAGGGCCCTCCTACGAGCAGTACTTC. Translating it yields CASSVNPGPSYEQYF.

The genes are TRBV6-6 and TRBJ2-5, with TRBD2 matching 11 bases. CDR1 MNHNY and CDR2 SVGAGI come from the germline V gene (reference sequence). V lost 6 bases to trimming and J lost 5 bases; unmatched junction nucleotides: 8. This CDR3 has 15 amino acids. CDR3 sequence (DNA): TGTGCCAGCAGCCTTAGCGGGAGGGCCGAGGAGACCCAGTACTTC. Its translation: CASSLSGRAEETQYF.

This chain links TRBV30 with TRBJ2-5; D gene uncertain. Germline CDR1 GTSNPN, CDR2 SVGIG (reference sequence). The CDR3 consists of 14 residues. V dropped 3 bases and J dropped 2 bases, with 13 bases sitting between them. DNA for the CDR3: TGTGCCTGGAGGGTTCGAGGTTCTCAAGAGACCCAGTACTTC. Translation: CAWRVRGSQETQYF.

V gene TRBV27 combines with J gene TRBJ1-2; TRBD1 agrees at 9 bases. This CDR3 spans 17 amino acids. Germline lookup yields CDR1 MNHEY and CDR2 SMNVEV (reference sequence). The V and J ends lost 5 bases and 0 bases, in that order; junction bases with no gene match: 10. The CDR3 sequence is CASSRRGQGDTNYGYTF. The CDR3 nucleotides are TGTGCCAGCAGTAGGAGGGGACAGGGAGATACTAACTATGGCTACACCTTC.

The chain employs TRBV5-6 and TRBJ1-5; 8 bases are shared with TRBD1. The CDR3 is 14 residues long. The V and J ends lost 2 bases and 6 bases, in that order; junction bases with no gene match: 4. Germline-derived CDR1 and CDR2 are SGHDT and YYEEEE. In nucleotides, the CDR3 is TGTGCCAGCAGCTTCAGGGGGCAGGTTCAGCCCCAGCATTTT. It translates to CASSFRGQVQPQHF.

This chain joins TRBV11-2 and TRBJ2-7, with 9 bases matching TRBD1. Trimming at V came to 6 bases and at J to 4 bases, leaving 7 bases not matched to a gene. The CDR3 is 14 residues long. CDR1 and CDR2 (germline): SGHAT, FQNNGV. The CDR3 DNA reads TGTGCCAGCAGTACGGACAGGGGCTTTTACGAGCAGTACTTC. Translating it yields CASSTDRGFYEQYF. Combining the CDR3 with reference TRBV11-2 and TRBJ2-7 gives the whole variable domain EAGVAQSPRYKIIEKRQSVAFWCNPISGHATLYWYQQILGQGPKLLIQFQNNGVVDDSQLPKDRFSAERLKGVDSTLKIQPAKLEDSAVYLCASSTDRGFYEQYFGPGTRLTVT.